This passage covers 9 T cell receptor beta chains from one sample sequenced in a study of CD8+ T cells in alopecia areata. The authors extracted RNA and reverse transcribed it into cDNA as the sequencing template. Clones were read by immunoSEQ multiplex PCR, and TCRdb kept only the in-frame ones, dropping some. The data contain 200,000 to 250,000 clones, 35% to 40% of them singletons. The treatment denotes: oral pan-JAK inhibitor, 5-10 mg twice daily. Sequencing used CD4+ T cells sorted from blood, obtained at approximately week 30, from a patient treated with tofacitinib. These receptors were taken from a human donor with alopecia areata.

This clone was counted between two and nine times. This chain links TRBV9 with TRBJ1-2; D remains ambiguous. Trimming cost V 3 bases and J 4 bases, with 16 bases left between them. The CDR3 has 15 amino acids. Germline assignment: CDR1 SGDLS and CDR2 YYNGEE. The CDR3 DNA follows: TGTGCCAGCAGCGACCAACGCCTGTTGTCCTATGGCTACACCTTC. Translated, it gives CASSDQRLLSYGYTF.

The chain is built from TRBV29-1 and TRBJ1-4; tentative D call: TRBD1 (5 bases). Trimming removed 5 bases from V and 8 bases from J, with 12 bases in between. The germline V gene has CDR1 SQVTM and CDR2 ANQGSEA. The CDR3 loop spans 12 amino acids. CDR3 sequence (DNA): TGCAGCGTTCGGCAGGGCCCCGAAAAACTGTTTTTT. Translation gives CSVRQGPEKLFF.

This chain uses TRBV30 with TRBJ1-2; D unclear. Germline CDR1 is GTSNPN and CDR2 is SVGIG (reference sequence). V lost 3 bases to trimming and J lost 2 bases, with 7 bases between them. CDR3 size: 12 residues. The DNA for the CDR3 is TGTGCCTGGAGGCCAAGGAACTATGGCTACACCTTC. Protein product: CAWRPRNYGYTF.

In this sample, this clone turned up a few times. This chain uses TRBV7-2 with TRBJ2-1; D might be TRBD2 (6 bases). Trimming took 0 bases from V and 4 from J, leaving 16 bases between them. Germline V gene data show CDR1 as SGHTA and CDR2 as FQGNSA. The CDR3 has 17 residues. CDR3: CASSLALGIADYNEQFF. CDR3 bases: TGTGCCAGCAGCTTAGCGCTCGGGATAGCGGATTACAATGAGCAGTTCTTC.

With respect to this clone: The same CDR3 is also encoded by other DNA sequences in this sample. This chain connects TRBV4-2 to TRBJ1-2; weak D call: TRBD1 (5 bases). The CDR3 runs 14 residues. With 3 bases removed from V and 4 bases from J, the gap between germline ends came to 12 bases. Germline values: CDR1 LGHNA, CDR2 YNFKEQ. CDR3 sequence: CASSQGEGTYGYTF. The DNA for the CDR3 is TGTGCCAGCAGCCAGGGGGAAGGGACCTATGGCTACACCTTC.

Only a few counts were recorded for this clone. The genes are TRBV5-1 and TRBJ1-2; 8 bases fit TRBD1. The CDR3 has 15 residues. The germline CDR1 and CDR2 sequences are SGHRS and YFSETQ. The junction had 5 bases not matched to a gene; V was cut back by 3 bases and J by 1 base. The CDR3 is CASSSRQGNNYGYTF. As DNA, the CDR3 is TGCGCCAGCAGCTCACGACAGGGGAATAACTATGGCTACACCTTC. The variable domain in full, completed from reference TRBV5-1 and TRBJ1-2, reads KAGVTQTPRYLIKTRGQQVTLSCSPISGHRSVSWYQQTPGQGLQFLFEYFSETQRNKGNFPGRFSGRQFSNSRSEMNVSTLELGDSALYLCASSSRQGNNYGYTFGSGTRLTVV.

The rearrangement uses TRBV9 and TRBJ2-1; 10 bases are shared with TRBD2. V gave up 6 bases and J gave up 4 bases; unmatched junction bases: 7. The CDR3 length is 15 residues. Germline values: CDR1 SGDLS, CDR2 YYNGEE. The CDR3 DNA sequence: TGTGCCAGCACTTTCGGGACTAGCGTATACAATGAGCAGTTCTTC. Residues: CASTFGTSVYNEQFF.

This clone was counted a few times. The DNA for the CDR3 is TGTGCCAGCAGCGGGGGACAGGTGAACACTGAAGCTTTCTTT. Translated, it gives CASSGGQVNTEAFF. The chain uses TRBV7-9 and TRBJ1-1, with 8 bases identical to TRBD1. Germline CDR1 and CDR2: SEHNR and FQNEAQ (reference sequence). J was trimmed by 0 bases and V by 5 bases; bases with no gene match: 2. The CDR3 has 14 amino acids.

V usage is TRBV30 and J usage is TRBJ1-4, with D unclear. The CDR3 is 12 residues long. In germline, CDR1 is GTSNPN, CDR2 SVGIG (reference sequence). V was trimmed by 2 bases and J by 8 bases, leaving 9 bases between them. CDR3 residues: CAWSPYREKLFF. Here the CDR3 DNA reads TGTGCCTGGAGTCCGTATCGAGAAAAACTGTTTTTT.